Following are 30 T cell receptor beta chains from one sample sequenced in a study of T cell responses to AZD1222 COVID-19 vaccine. Method: immunoSEQ multiplex PCR; TCRdb's copy keeps in-frame clones and lacks some. The repertoire has about 150,000 clones, 90% of them found once; the top ten carry roughly 1.9%. The sample here was peripheral blood, taken on day 0 of AZD1222 vaccination. These receptors originate from an adult in good health.

V gene TRBV5-1 combines with J gene TRBJ2-7; the match to TRBD1 covers 7 bases. Per germline, CDR1 SGHRS and CDR2 YFSETQ. The CDR3 covers 14 residues. V lost 0 bases, J lost 0 bases, and 0 bases stayed unmatched. The CDR3: CASSLEGASYEQYF. The CDR3 DNA reads TGCGCCAGCAGCTTGGAGGGGGCCTCCTACGAGCAGTACTTC.

This chain connects TRBV27 to TRBJ1-4; D is perhaps TRBD1 (5 bases). Germline V gene sequence: CDR1 MNHEY, CDR2 SMNVEV (reference sequence). With 7 bases removed from V and 8 bases from J, the gap between germline ends came to 23 bases. The CDR3 runs to 16 residues. CDR3 nucleotide sequence: TGTGCCAGCAACCCCCCGTCGACCCCGGGGGGGGAAAAACTGTTTTTT. It codes for CASNPPSTPGGEKLFF.

The V gene is TRBV28, the J gene TRBJ1-2; tentatively, D is TRBD1 (6 bases). The CDR3 is 14 residues long. Trimming cost V 3 bases and J 2 bases, with 10 bases left between them. The V gene's germline CDR1 is MDHEN and CDR2 SYDVKM. CDR3 DNA: TGTGCCAGCAGTTTGGACAGTTTGAACTATGGCTACACCTTC. It is translated as CASSLDSLNYGYTF.

The rearrangement links TRBV7-2 to TRBJ1-1, with a tentative D call TRBD1 (6 bases). The CDR3 contains 17 residues. CDR1 is SGHTA and CDR2 is FQGNSA in the germline V gene. V was clipped by 3 bases and J by 3 bases, with 20 bases between them. The CDR3 bases are TGTGCCAGCAGCTTTGGGGGCTTTGGGATCTGGGACACTGAAGCTTTCTTT. Residues: CASSFGGFGIWDTEAFF.

V gene TRBV19 combines with J gene TRBJ1-2; D gene unclear. Germline V CDR1 and CDR2: LNHDA, SQIVND (reference sequence). The CDR3 has 14 amino acids. V was clipped by 3 bases and J by 3 bases, with 11 bases between them. Here the CDR3 reads CASSIEFPHYGYTF. The CDR3 DNA is TGTGCCAGTAGTATTGAATTCCCCCACTATGGCTACACCTTC. Combining the CDR3 with reference TRBV19 and TRBJ1-2 gives the whole variable domain DGGITQSPKYLFRKEGQNVTLSCEQNLNHDAMYWYRQDPGQGLRLIYYSQIVNDFQKGDIAEGYSVSREKKESFPLTVTSAQKNPTAFYLCASSIEFPHYGYTFGSGTRLTVV.

The chain carries TRBV12-3 or TRBV12-4 and TRBJ2-1; TRBD1 is a possible D gene (6 bases). The V end was cut by 6 bases, the J end by 8 bases, with 14 bases between. The CDR3 spans 13 residues. The CDR3 nucleotides are TGTGCCAGCAGGGGCAGGGGTTGGTATGAGCAGTTCTTC. Its translation: CASRGRGWYEQFF.

The V gene is TRBV7-9, the J gene TRBJ2-2; 10 bases match TRBD2. Germline CDR1 reads SEHNR; CDR2 reads FQNEAQ (reference sequence). The junction had 6 bases not matched to a gene; V was cut back by 6 bases and J by 8 bases. There are 14 residues in the CDR3. In DNA form, the CDR3 reads TGTGCCAGCAGACCTAGCGGGAGCTCAGGGGAGCTGTTTTTT. Translating it yields CASRPSGSSGELFF.

The J gene is TRBJ1-2, the V gene TRBV6-1, with 7 nucleotides matching TRBD1. The CDR3 runs to 15 residues. In germline, CDR1 is MNHNS, CDR2 SASEGT. V shed 3 bases, J shed 4 bases, and the junction held 8 bases outside the gene matches. The CDR3 bases are TGTGCCAGCAGTGAGCTCGGGACAGAGGGCTATGGCTACACCTTC. It codes for CASSELGTEGYGYTF.

V gene TRBV19 combines with J gene TRBJ1-1; D uncertain. The CDR3 extends over 13 amino acids. V was pared by 6 bases and J by 7 bases, with 15 bases between. Germline V gene data show CDR1 as LNHDA and CDR2 as SQIVND (reference sequence). Here the CDR3 DNA reads TGTGCCAGTAGCACGGGAACGACCGTTGAAGCTTTCTTT. It translates to CASSTGTTVEAFF.

The gene calls are TRBV6-1 and TRBJ1-5; D unresolved. Trimming stripped 1 base from V and 3 bases from J, with 4 bases between. The CDR3 totals 13 residues. Looked up from germline, CDR1 is MNHNS and CDR2 is SASEGT. The CDR3 coding sequence is TGTGCCAGCAGTGAAGGCTCCAATCAGCCCCAGCATTTT. Its protein is CASSEGSNQPQHF.

The chain is built from TRBV7-2 and TRBJ2-1, with D maybe TRBD1 (5 bases). V lost 3 bases, J lost 10 bases, and 22 bases lay in between. The CDR3 covers 16 residues. From germline, CDR1 is SGHTA and CDR2 FQGNSA. The CDR3 loop is CASSFTDRSTIIEQFF. In DNA, the CDR3 is TGTGCCAGCAGCTTTACCGACAGATCCACCATAATCGAGCAGTTCTTC.

As DNA, the CDR3 is TGTGCCAGTAGTCCTCGACTAGCGGGAAACACCGGGGAGCTGTTTTTT. Protein sequence: CASSPRLAGNTGELFF. The chain couples TRBV19 to TRBJ2-2; 11 nucleotides line up with TRBD2. V was clipped by 5 bases and J by 2 bases; unmatched bases: 4. The length of the CDR3 is 16 residues. Germline lookup yields CDR1 LNHDA and CDR2 SQIVND (reference sequence).

This clone has only a few counts. The chain uses TRBV27 and TRBJ2-7; 9 bases are a match to TRBD1. With V trimmed by 0 bases and J by 6 bases, 9 bases remained unmatched. Germline-derived CDR1 and CDR2 are MNHEY and SMNVEV (reference sequence). CDR3 length equals 16 residues. CDR3 residues: CASSLSFPGTGSEQYF. DNA of the CDR3: TGTGCCAGCAGTTTATCGTTCCCTGGGACAGGGTCCGAGCAGTACTTC.

V usage is TRBV5-1 and J usage is TRBJ1-6; perhaps TRBD1 as D (5 bases). The V end lost 4 bases, the J end lost 1 base, and 12 bases lay between the germline ends. CDR3 length: 16 amino acids. CDR1 and CDR2 from the germline V gene are SGHRS and YFSETQ. CDR3 coding DNA: TGCGCCAGCAGCGCAATGGGGGGGTCCTATAATTCACCCCTCCACTTT. Its protein is CASSAMGGSYNSPLHF.

V and J are TRBV14 and TRBJ2-1, with 7 positions matching TRBD1. The CDR3 sequence is 16 residues long. CDR1 SGHDN and CDR2 FVKESK come from the germline V gene. V was pared by 4 bases and J by 7 bases, with 13 bases of the junction left unmatched. Here the CDR3 reads CASSLPQGRLGNEQFF. DNA for the CDR3: TGTGCCAGCAGCCTACCACAGGGGCGGTTAGGGAATGAGCAGTTCTTC.

The chain carries TRBV7-2 and TRBJ1-1, with 7 bases matching TRBD1. Germline V gene data show CDR1 as SGHTA and CDR2 as FQGNSA. This CDR3 spans 14 amino acids. V gave up 5 bases and J gave up 4 bases; unmatched junction bases: 7. As DNA, the CDR3 is TGTGCCAGCAGCCCCAGGGGGTTCCTCACTGAAGCTTTCTTT. Residues: CASSPRGFLTEAFF.

V and J are TRBV24-1 and TRBJ2-3; tentative D call: TRBD2 (5 bases). V lost 9 bases, J lost 0 bases, and 6 bases lay in between. The CDR3 is made up of 12 amino acids. Germline-derived CDR1 and CDR2 are KGHDR and SFDVKD. CDR3 sequence: CATGESTDTQYF. The CDR3 DNA follows: TGTGCCACCGGGGAGAGCACAGATACGCAGTATTTT.

The chain has TRBV9 and TRBJ2-1; D unresolved. Germline V gene lookup returns CDR1 SGDLS and CDR2 YYNGEE. Trimming took 3 bases from V and 10 from J, leaving 14 bases between them. The CDR3 runs to 13 residues. CDR3 loop: CASSGIAISEQFF. The CDR3 coding sequence is TGTGCCAGCAGCGGAATAGCTATTTCGGAGCAGTTCTTC.

This clone has only a few counts. In DNA, the CDR3 is TGTGCCAGCGCGATTGAAAAAGAGGGGACCAGTGAAACTAATGAAAAACTGTTTTTT. Residues: CASAIEKEGTSETNEKLFF. The chain joins TRBV2 to TRBJ1-4; perhaps TRBD1 as D (5 bases). The germline gives CDR1 SNHLY, CDR2 FYNNEI. The CDR3 totals 19 residues. V shed 8 bases and J shed 1 base, with 26 bases lying between them.

Here the CDR3 reads CASSLPSAGVREQYF. The CDR3 DNA reads TGTGCCAGCAGTCTCCCCTCAGCGGGAGTGAGGGAGCAGTACTTC. The chain uses TRBV28 and TRBJ2-7; 8 bases map to TRBD2. The CDR3 runs 15 residues. Germline V lookup: CDR1 MDHEN, CDR2 SYDVKM. Trimming cost V 5 bases and J 7 bases; bases outside gene matches: 13.

This clone was seen only once. The chain recombines TRBV11-2 with TRBJ1-1; tentative D call: TRBD1 (5 bases). Germline V lookup: CDR1 SGHAT, CDR2 FQNNGV. The CDR3 runs 17 residues. V lost 4 bases and J 0 bases, leaving 18 bases between the germline ends. In nucleotides, the CDR3 is TGTGCCAGCAGCTCATACTGGGGGGTTCGAATGAACACTGAAGCTTTCTTT. It yields the protein CASSSYWGVRMNTEAFF. Using reference TRBV11-2 and TRBJ1-1 for the parts outside the CDR3, the full variable domain is EAGVAQSPRYKIIEKRQSVAFWCNPISGHATLYWYQQILGQGPKLLIQFQNNGVVDDSQLPKDRFSAERLKGVDSTLKIQPAKLEDSAVYLCASSSYWGVRMNTEAFFGQGTRLTVV.

This clone was found a few times. This chain links TRBV6-2 or TRBV6-3 with TRBJ2-1; no clear D. Trimming left V 4 bases short and J 12 bases short, with 10 bases between. Germline V gene lookup returns CDR1 MNHEY and CDR2 SVGEGT. The length of the CDR3 is 11 residues. The DNA for the CDR3 is TGTGCCAGCAGTTCTATCCTGCGGCAGTTCTTC. Its protein product is CASSSILRQFF.

The rearrangement joins TRBV9 to TRBJ2-1, with D tentatively TRBD2 (6 bases). V lost 1 base to trimming and J lost 4 bases, with 9 bases between them. The CDR3 has 14 amino acids. CDR1 is SGDLS and CDR2 is YYNGEE in the germline V gene. Here the CDR3 reads CASSVTSRYNEQFF. In DNA, the CDR3 is TGTGCCAGCAGCGTAACTAGCCGTTACAATGAGCAGTTCTTC.

The chain employs TRBV19 and TRBJ2-2, with 8 nucleotides matching TRBD2. The V gene's germline CDR1 is LNHDA and CDR2 SQIVND (reference sequence). After removal of 1 base from V and 5 bases from J, the junction contained 6 bases not matched to a gene. The CDR3 is made up of 16 amino acids. CDR3 bases: TGTGCCAGTAGTATAGGGGGACTAGGTAATACCGGGGAGCTGTTTTTT. Encoded protein: CASSIGGLGNTGELFF. The entire variable domain, with the rest obtained from reference TRBV19 and TRBJ2-2, is as follows: DGGITQSPKYLFRKEGQNVTLSCEQNLNHDAMYWYRQDPGQGLRLIYYSQIVNDFQKGDIAEGYSVSREKKESFPLTVTSAQKNPTAFYLCASSIGGLGNTGELFFGEGSRLTVL.

DNA for the CDR3: TGTGCCAGCAGCTCTACCGAGACAGATCCCTATGGCTACACCTTC. Its translation: CASSSTETDPYGYTF. The V gene is TRBV7-9, the J gene TRBJ1-2; D might be TRBD1 (5 bases). V was pared by 4 bases and J by 4 bases, with 16 bases between. Germline V CDR1 and CDR2: SEHNR, FQNEAQ (reference sequence). The CDR3 loop spans 15 amino acids.

V is TRBV6-2 or TRBV6-3 and J is TRBJ2-1, with no clear D. This CDR3 contains 14 residues. Per germline, CDR1 MNHEY and CDR2 SVGEGT. Trimming left V 0 bases short and J 8 bases short, with 11 bases between. The CDR3, as DNA: TGTGCCAGCAGTTACTCAAGTGACCCCCATGAGCAGTTCTTC. Protein: CASSYSSDPHEQFF.

The CDR3 protein is CASSPISHNGNYGYTF. As DNA, the CDR3 is TGTGCCAGCAGCCCAATATCCCACAATGGTAACTATGGCTACACCTTC. The chain joins TRBV25-1 to TRBJ1-2; no clear D gene. The ends were cut back, 6 bases at V and 1 base at J, with 18 bases in the middle. The CDR3 loop spans 16 amino acids. CDR1 MGHDK and CDR2 SYGVNS come from the germline V gene.

The chain links TRBV6-6 to TRBJ2-3; possible D gene TRBD2, 6 bases. CDR3 size: 16 residues. The V gene's germline CDR1 is MNHNY and CDR2 SVGAGI (reference sequence). V was pared by 4 bases and J by 2 bases, with 16 bases between. The chain's CDR3 is CASSSTSGVATDTQYF. CDR3 DNA: TGTGCCAGCAGTTCGACCTCGGGGGTGGCCACAGATACGCAGTATTTT.

This CDR3 reads CASSRGQGYEQYF. CDR3 sequence (DNA): TGTGCCAGCAGCCGGGGGCAGGGCTACGAGCAGTACTTC. The chain carries TRBV11-2 and TRBJ2-7; either TRBD1 or TRBD2 may supply D (6 bases each). Per the germline V gene, CDR1 is SGHAT and CDR2 is FQNNGV. The CDR3 length is 13 residues. V was trimmed by 5 bases and J by 3 bases, leaving 11 bases between them.

In DNA form, the CDR3 reads TGTGCCAGCAGCTTAGGCCCGCCGGCATCGCTGGAGGCTTTCTTT. The encoded protein is CASSLGPPASLEAFF. The chain couples TRBV13 to TRBJ1-1; D unresolved. Germline CDR1 PRHDT, CDR2 FYEKMQ (reference sequence). V shed 0 bases and J shed 11 bases, with 19 bases lying between them. The CDR3 is 15 amino acids.